This T cell receptor (beta chain) was sequenced in a study of shared clonotypes between healthy human individuals. In replicate PCRs of sorted subsets, 150 to 200 ng DNA, about 30,000 T cell genomes, was used. The table came from immunoSEQ multiplex PCR; TCRdb's copy has only in-frame clones and leaves some out. The top ten hold roughly 0.42% of the sample, which has about 1.5 million clones, 98% seen once. V dropped 7 bases and J dropped 0 bases, with 10 bases sitting between them. The CDR3 totals 13 residues. Germline V gives CDR1 SGHRS, CDR2 YFSETQ. The specimen sequenced was naive CD4+ T cells sorted from blood. Subset noted: CD45RA+ positively selected. This sequence joins TRBV5-1 and TRBJ1-1, with a weak D call TRBD1 (5 bases). The receptor comes from a young man in good health. CDR3 protein: CASCEGVNTEAFF. In DNA form, the CDR3 reads TGCGCCAGCTGTGAAGGGGTGAACACTGAAGCTTTCTTT.